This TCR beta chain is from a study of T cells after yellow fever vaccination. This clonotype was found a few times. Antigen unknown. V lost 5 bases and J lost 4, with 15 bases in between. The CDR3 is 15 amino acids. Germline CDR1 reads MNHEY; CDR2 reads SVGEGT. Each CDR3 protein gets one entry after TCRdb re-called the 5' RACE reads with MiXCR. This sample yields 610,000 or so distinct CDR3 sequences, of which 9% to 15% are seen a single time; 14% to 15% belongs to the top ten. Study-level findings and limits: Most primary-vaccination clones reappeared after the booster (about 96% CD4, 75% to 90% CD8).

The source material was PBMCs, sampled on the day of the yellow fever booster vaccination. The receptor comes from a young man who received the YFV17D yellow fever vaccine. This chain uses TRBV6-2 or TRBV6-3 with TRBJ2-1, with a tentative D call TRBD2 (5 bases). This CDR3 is CASSVSGVHYNEQFF. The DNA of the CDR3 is TGTGCCAGCAGTGTCAGCGGAGTCCATTACAATGAGCAGTTCTTC.